This T cell receptor beta chain was sequenced during a study of T cell responses to AZD1222 COVID-19 vaccine. Findings and caveats of the study: Donors were largely white British and mainly female; clonal diversity was possibly underestimated.

V lost 3 bases to trimming and J lost 0 bases, with 11 bases between them. The CDR3 is 15 residues long. Per the germline V gene, CDR1 is GTSNPN and CDR2 is SVGIG (reference sequence). Some clones are missing from TCRdb's copy, which holds only in-frame ones; the method was immunoSEQ multiplex PCR. Found here are 65,000 to 75,000 clones, roughly 80% of them singletons; the top ten hold less than 50%. With regard to this clone: Its specificity is unknown.

The clonotype was recovered from an adult who received the AZD1222 COVID-19 vaccine. Sequenced here: peripheral blood, sampled 28 days after the second AZD1222 dose. The chain recombines TRBV30 with TRBJ1-4; possibly TRBD1 for D (5 bases). The CDR3 sequence: CAWRGRGATNEKLFF. The CDR3 nucleotides are TGTGCCTGGAGGGGAAGAGGGGCAACTAATGAAAAACTGTTTTTT.